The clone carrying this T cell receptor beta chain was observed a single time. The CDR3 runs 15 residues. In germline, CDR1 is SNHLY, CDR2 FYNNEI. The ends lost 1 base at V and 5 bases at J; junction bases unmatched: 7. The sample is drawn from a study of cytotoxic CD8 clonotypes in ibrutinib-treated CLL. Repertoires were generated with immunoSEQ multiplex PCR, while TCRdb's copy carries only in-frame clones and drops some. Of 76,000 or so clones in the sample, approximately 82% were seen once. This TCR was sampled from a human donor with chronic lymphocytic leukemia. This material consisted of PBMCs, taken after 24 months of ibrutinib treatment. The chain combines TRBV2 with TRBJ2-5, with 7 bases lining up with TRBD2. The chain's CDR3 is CASSEEAGDGETQYF. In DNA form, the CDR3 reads TGTGCCAGCAGTGAAGAGGCGGGAGATGGGGAGACCCAGTACTTC.